The clone carrying this TCR beta chain is judged medium-sized. Its antigen is as yet unknown. The sample belongs to a study of spatial heterogeneity in lung cancer. As for the study in general: Sequence detection consistently recorded a greater number of beta-chain than alpha-chain sequences. Overall study findings and caveats: Among blood samples, ubiquitous expanded tumor TCRs appeared more at resection than at follow-up.

Every TCR cDNA molecule bore its own unique molecular identifier. TCRdb reprocessed the 5' RACE reads with MiXCR, giving one entry per CDR3 protein. The repertoire has about 7,500 distinct CDR3 sequences, 15% to 20% of them found once; the top ten carry roughly 18%. Germline lookup yields CDR1 SGHTA and CDR2 FQGNSA. The CDR3 extends over 15 amino acids. J lost 4 bases, V lost 4 bases, and 7 bases had no gene match. Time point described: sample taken at primary tumor resection. The input material, whole RNA from tumor, nontumor lung or frozen PBMC, was sequenced unsorted. Untreated early-stage non-small cell lung cancer patients, some 70 in total, were the donors.

The specimen comprised PBMCs, sampled at surgery. The receptor was derived from a female donor with early-stage non-small cell lung cancer. This rearrangement joins TRBV7-2 to TRBJ1-1; 9 bases agree with TRBD1. The CDR3 protein is CASSYRTGAGTEAFF. In DNA form, the CDR3 reads TGTGCCAGCAGCTATCGGACAGGGGCGGGCACTGAAGCTTTCTTT.